The 11 T cell receptor beta chains listed next were all sequenced from one sample in a study of shared clonotypes between healthy human individuals. The table came from immunoSEQ multiplex PCR; TCRdb's copy has only in-frame clones and leaves some out. Among approximately 590,000 clones listed, roughly 95% were seen once. CD45RO-negative cells were positively selected for CCR7, leaving out terminally differentiated effector memory CD45RA+ cells. The sequencing sample was made of naive CD8+ T cells sorted from blood. The receptors come from a woman in her thirties in good health.

The V gene is TRBV7-9, the J gene TRBJ2-5; 8 nucleotides align to TRBD2. V lost 5 bases, J lost 5 bases, and 10 bases stayed unmatched. The germline V gene has CDR1 SEHNR and CDR2 FQNEAQ (reference sequence). This CDR3 is 15 amino acids long. CDR3 residues: CASSRTREEFETQYF. The CDR3 DNA reads TGTGCCAGCAGCCGGACGCGGGAGGAGTTTGAGACCCAGTACTTC.

The gene calls are TRBV18 and TRBJ1-2, with 10 bases matching TRBD1. Germline CDR1 reads KGHSH; CDR2 reads LQKENI. The CDR3 loop spans 13 amino acids. Trimming removed 2 bases from V and 7 bases from J; junction bases left unmatched: 1. The DNA of the CDR3 is TGTGCCAGCTCACCAGACAGGGGGCCTGGCTACACCTTC. Translation: CASSPDRGPGYTF.

V usage is TRBV7-9 and J usage is TRBJ2-7; D is unresolved. Germline CDR1 and CDR2: SEHNR and FQNEAQ (reference sequence). The germline V and J ends were trimmed by 1 base and 6 bases, with 10 bases remaining between them. The CDR3 is 13 amino acids. For the CDR3, the DNA is TGTGCCAGCAGCTTAGACTTTTCTAGCGAGCAGTACTTC. It encodes CASSLDFSSEQYF. Full variable domain (remainder filled in from reference TRBV7-9 and TRBJ2-7): DTGVSQNPRHKITKRGQNVTFRCDPISEHNRLYWYRQTLGQGPEFLTYFQNEAQLEKSRLLSDRFSAERPKGSFSTLEIQRTEQGDSAMYLCASSLDFSSEQYFGPGTRLTVT.

The V and J genes are TRBV27 and TRBJ2-2, with D perhaps matching TRBD1 or TRBD2 (5 bases each). Germline V gene lookup returns CDR1 MNHEY and CDR2 SMNVEV (reference sequence). V lost 6 bases and J lost 2, with 10 bases in between. CDR3 length: 14 residues. DNA for the CDR3: TGTGCCAGCAGGTGGGACGCCAACACCGGGGAGCTGTTTTTT. Amino acids: CASRWDANTGELFF.

This clone showed up just once. V gene TRBV4-2 combines with J gene TRBJ1-3; maybe TRBD1 (6 bases). This CDR3 spans 15 amino acids. Between the trimmed V and J ends, which lost 0 bases and 8 bases, there was a span of 14 bases. CDR1 and CDR2 from the germline V gene are LGHNA and YNFKEQ. CDR3 in DNA: TGTGCCAGCAGCCAAGAAAAACAGGGAGGGTACACCATATATTTT. Amino acid sequence: CASSQEKQGGYTIYF.

The J gene is TRBJ1-3, the V gene TRBV5-8, with 7 positions matching TRBD1. CDR3 length: 16 amino acids. Germline V CDR1 and CDR2: SGHTS, YDEGEE. Trimming removed 0 bases from V and 1 base from J; junction bases left unmatched: 4. The CDR3 nucleotides read TGTGCCAGCAGCTTGGAGGGGGCTGCTTCTGGAAACACCATATATTTT. Amino acids: CASSLEGAASGNTIYF.

The V and J genes are TRBV10-1 and TRBJ1-1, with D tentatively TRBD1 (6 bases). From germline, CDR1 is WNHNN and CDR2 SYGVQD (reference sequence). Trimming left V 0 bases short and J 4 bases short, with 12 bases between. The CDR3 contains 15 residues. CDR3 bases: TGCGCCAGCAGTGAGTCCCAAGGGGGTATCACTGAAGCTTTCTTT. This sequence encodes CASSESQGGITEAFF.

This clone was detected once. The J gene is TRBJ1-5, the V gene TRBV11-2, with D unresolved. The CDR3 loop spans 15 amino acids. The germline V gene encodes CDR1 SGHAT and CDR2 FQNNGV. The ends were cut back, 0 bases at V and 4 bases at J, with 10 bases in the middle. CDR3 amino acids: CASSLEAGLNQPQHF. CDR3 coding DNA: TGTGCCAGCAGCTTAGAGGCGGGCCTGAATCAGCCCCAGCATTTT.

This clone was seen only a few times. Distinct nucleotide sequences in the sample also encode this CDR3. The chain has TRBV13 and TRBJ2-7; 11 bases map to TRBD1. Germline V gene sequence: CDR1 PRHDT, CDR2 FYEKMQ (reference sequence). This CDR3 spans 14 amino acids. With 5 bases clipped from V and 3 bases from J, the junction kept 3 bases outside the gene matches. Written as DNA, the CDR3 is TGTGCCAGCAGCCCCGGGACAGGGGGCTACGAGCAGTACTTC. Encoded protein: CASSPGTGGYEQYF.

The chain couples TRBV5-6 to TRBJ2-5, with D unclear. Per germline, CDR1 SGHDT and CDR2 YYEEEE. This CDR3 region has 14 residues. V was clipped by 4 bases and J by 2 bases, with 12 bases between them. CDR3 nucleotide sequence: TGTGCCAGCAGCCCCGATCCTAAACAAGAGACCCAGTACTTC. This gives the protein CASSPDPKQETQYF.

This clone was seen a single time. The rearrangement joins TRBV28 to TRBJ2-1; D is uncertain. CDR1 is MDHEN and CDR2 is SYDVKM in the germline V gene. The CDR3 is 15 amino acids. V gave up 10 bases and J gave up 7 bases, with 23 bases separating them. This CDR3 is CATVLVDATGNEQFF. The CDR3 DNA sequence: TGTGCCACCGTGTTGGTGGACGCCACCGGGAATGAGCAGTTCTTC.